The present T cell receptor beta chain was sequenced within a study of T cell responses to AZD1222 COVID-19 vaccine. Points from the study as a whole: Two doses of AZD1222 preceded a rise in Spike-specific TCR breadth and depth. Donors were mostly white British, more females; clonal diversity possibly underestimated. Variant regions that are unmutated are reportedly the target of nearly half of spike-specific TCRs. Vaccine-associated CD4 TCRs ranged over spike, dominating at 160-218 and 743-854.

Sequencing was performed with immunoSEQ multiplex PCR; in TCRdb, only in-frame clones are kept and a portion is missing. The sample carries 50,000 to 70,000 clones, more than 70% recorded once. The CDR3 runs to 14 residues. The V gene's germline CDR1 is MNHEY and CDR2 SVGAGI. V lost 0 bases to trimming and J lost 6 bases, with 12 bases between them. This clone was counted only a few times. Its cognate antigen is unknown. Sequencing was performed on peripheral blood, taken on day 0 of MenACWY control vaccination. The clonotype comes from an adult in good health. The V and J genes are TRBV6-5 and TRBJ2-7, with D possibly TRBD2 on 5 matching bases. This chain's CDR3 is CASSYSRTRTEQYF. The CDR3 DNA reads as TGTGCCAGCAGTTACTCGAGAACTAGAACCGAGCAGTACTTC.